Each of the 18 T cell receptor beta chains below was sequenced from the same sample in a study of T cell responses to AZD1222 COVID-19 vaccine. Generated by immunoSEQ multiplex PCR, the TCRdb table keeps only in-frame clones and is missing some. The table includes roughly 70,000 clones, 83% detected once. Here the sequenced sample was peripheral blood, taken 28 days after the second AZD1222 dose. These receptors all stem from an adult who received the AZD1222 COVID-19 vaccine.

V gene TRBV7-7 combines with J gene TRBJ2-1, with TRBD2 identical over 8 bases. V lost 5 bases and J lost 0; bases outside the gene matches: 3. This CDR3 region has 15 residues. Germline V CDR1 and CDR2: SSHAT, FNYEAQ (reference sequence). Here the CDR3 DNA reads TGTGCCAGCAGCCCGACTAGCGCCTCCTACAATGAGCAGTTCTTC. Translation gives CASSPTSASYNEQFF.

By share, this clone counts as medium-sized. The chain combines TRBV29-1 with TRBJ1-2; 8 nucleotides align to TRBD1. The germline CDR1 and CDR2 sequences are SQVTM and ANQGSEA. The trim removed 7 bases at V and 7 bases at J, leaving 5 bases unmatched. This CDR3 contains 11 residues. The CDR3 DNA is TGCAGCGCTGGACAGGGTGTTGGCTACACCTTC. This codes for CSAGQGVGYTF.

The rearrangement uses TRBV9 and TRBJ2-3; D gene ambiguous. The ends were cut back, 4 bases at V and 2 bases at J, with 5 bases in the middle. The CDR3 runs to 12 residues. CDR1 is SGDLS, CDR2 YYNGEE, per germline. The CDR3 DNA reads as TGTGCCAGCAGCCAGGACACAGATACGCAGTATTTT. Amino acid sequence: CASSQDTDTQYF. Combining the CDR3 with reference TRBV9 and TRBJ2-3 gives the whole variable domain DSGVTQTPKHLITATGQRVTLRCSPRSGDLSVYWYQQSLDQGLQFLIQYYNGEERAKGNILERFSAQQFPDLHSELNLSSLELGDSALYFCASSQDTDTQYFGPGTRLTVL.

The chain is built from TRBV30 and TRBJ2-1; 9 nucleotides line up with TRBD1. CDR1 is GTSNPN, CDR2 SVGIG, per germline (reference sequence). CDR3 length: 15 amino acids. The J segment lost 5 bases and the V segment lost 5 bases, leaving 10 bases of the junction unmatched. The CDR3 nucleotides are TGTGCCTGGGACCCGGACAGGGGATTCAACAATGAGCAGTTCTTC. This encodes CAWDPDRGFNNEQFF.

The V gene is TRBV27, the J gene TRBJ2-3; D remains unclear. The CDR3 is 16 amino acids. V shed 2 bases and J shed 2 bases, with 14 bases lying between them. CDR1 MNHEY and CDR2 SMNVEV come from the germline V gene (reference sequence). The chain's CDR3 is CASSLSPGLVTDTQYF. As DNA, the CDR3 is TGTGCCAGCAGTTTAAGTCCTGGGCTAGTCACAGATACGCAGTATTTT.

The V call is TRBV18, the J call TRBJ1-4; D not certain. Germline V gene sequence: CDR1 KGHSH, CDR2 LQKENI. V lost 3 bases and J lost 3, with 14 bases in between. CDR3 length equals 16 residues. CDR3 residues: CASSPTRRHSNEKLFF. For the CDR3, the DNA is TGTGCCAGCTCACCGACCCGGAGGCACTCTAATGAAAAACTGTTTTTT. Full variable domain (rest looked up from reference TRBV18 and TRBJ1-4): NAGVMQNPRHLVRRRGQEARLRCSPMKGHSHVYWYRQLPEEGLKFMVYLQKENIIDESGMPKERFSAEFPKEGPSILRIQQVVRGDSAAYFCASSPTRRHSNEKLFFGSGTQLSVL.

The chain has TRBV28 and TRBJ1-5; TRBD1 is a possible D gene (5 bases). V lost 8 bases, J lost 6 bases, and 11 bases lay in between. Germline-derived CDR1 and CDR2 are MDHEN and SYDVKM. This CDR3 is 12 amino acids long. The CDR3 DNA reads TGTGCCAGCGGTGGGGGGAGTCAGCCCCAGCATTTT. This translates into CASGGGSQPQHF. Supplemented by reference TRBV28 and TRBJ1-5, the full variable domain reads DVKVTQSSRYLVKRTGEKVFLECVQDMDHENMFWYRQDPGLGLRLIYFSYDVKMKEKGDIPEGYSVSREKKERFSLILESASTNQTSMYLCASGGGSQPQHFGDGTRLSIL.

J is TRBJ2-2 and V is TRBV2; maybe TRBD2 (6 bases). This CDR3 is built from 17 residues. The germline V and J ends were trimmed by 1 base and 5 bases, with 17 bases remaining between them. The germline gives CDR1 SNHLY, CDR2 FYNNEI. The CDR3 DNA sequence: TGTGCCAGCAGTGAAGGGACTACTCCACTTTCTACCGGGGAGCTGTTTTTT. It specifies CASSEGTTPLSTGELFF.

This sequence joins TRBV4-1 and TRBJ1-6; TRBD1 agrees at 8 bases. The V gene's germline CDR1 is MGHRA and CDR2 YSYEKL. The ends lost 4 bases at V and 6 bases at J; junction bases unmatched: 2. The CDR3 runs 14 residues. The CDR3 loop reads CASSRDRGNSPLHF. The CDR3 region has the DNA TGCGCCAGCAGCCGAGACAGGGGTAATTCACCCCTCCACTTT.

This chain links TRBV7-2 with TRBJ2-7; 10 bases agree with TRBD1. The V and J ends lost 5 bases and 5 bases, in that order; junction bases with no gene match: 9. The germline V gene has CDR1 SGHTA and CDR2 FQGNSA. This CDR3 is 15 amino acids long. CDR3 coding DNA: TGTGCCAGCAGCCTCCTCGGACAGGGGGGGGACGAGCAGTACTTC. Its translation: CASSLLGQGGDEQYF. The full variable domain, with the rest looked up from reference TRBV7-2 and TRBJ2-7, is GAGVSQSPSNKVTEKGKDVELRCDPISGHTALYWYRQSLGQGLEFLIYFQGNSAPDKSGLPSDRFSAERTGGSVSTLTIQRTQQEDSAVYLCASSLLGQGGDEQYFGPGTRLTVT.

The V and J genes are TRBV11-1 and TRBJ1-1, with D tentatively TRBD1 (5 bases). The germline gives CDR1 SGHAT, CDR2 FQDESV (reference sequence). There are 16 residues in the CDR3. The V end lost 2 bases, the J end lost 1 base, and 14 bases lay between the germline ends. CDR3 DNA: TGTGCCAGCAGCTTATGGCTGGGCAGGGCGAACACTGAAGCTTTCTTT. Translating it yields CASSLWLGRANTEAFF.

The V call is TRBV10-3, the J call TRBJ1-2, with unresolved D. This CDR3 spans 15 amino acids. V was pared by 7 bases and J by 1 base, with 16 bases between. CDR1 and CDR2 from the germline V gene are ENHRY and SYGVKD. The CDR3 nucleotides are TGTGCCATCACCAGTGCGGGGAAGGGTAACTATGGCTACACCTTC. The encoded protein is CAITSAGKGNYGYTF.

This chain uses TRBV6-5 with TRBJ1-2; TRBD1 agrees at 8 bases. This CDR3 spans 12 amino acids. Germline V CDR1 and CDR2: MNHEY, SVGAGI. V was clipped by 7 bases and J by 8 bases; unmatched bases: 6. The CDR3 region has the DNA TGTGCCAGCACCAACCAGGGGGCCGGCTACACCTTC. This gives the protein CASTNQGAGYTF.

The chain has TRBV16 and TRBJ2-1; 7 bases are a match to TRBD1. The junction had 4 bases not matched to a gene; V was cut back by 0 bases and J by 2 bases. The CDR3 has 16 amino acids. Germline CDR1 reads KGHSY; CDR2 reads FQNENV. CDR3 in DNA: TGTGCCAGCAGCCAATCATTCGGGACAGCCTACAATGAGCAGTTCTTC. Protein: CASSQSFGTAYNEQFF.

The chain couples TRBV7-2 to TRBJ1-2; 7 nucleotides agree with TRBD1. Per the germline V gene, CDR1 is SGHTA and CDR2 is FQGNSA. V shed 1 base, J shed 4 bases, and the junction held 3 bases outside the gene matches. The CDR3 extends over 14 amino acids. The CDR3 loop is CASSLGAGGYGYTF. CDR3 coding DNA: TGTGCCAGCAGCTTAGGCGCAGGGGGCTATGGCTACACCTTC.

This clone was detected only a few times. The chain recombines TRBV3-1 (or the pseudogene TRBV3-2) with TRBJ2-7; D might be TRBD1 (6 bases). Germline CDR1 LGHDT, CDR2 YNNKEL (reference sequence). The CDR3 totals 13 residues. The ends were cut back, 1 base at V and 5 bases at J, with 9 bases in the middle. The DNA of the CDR3 is TGTGCCAGCAGCCAAGGCAGGGGCGACGAGCAGTACTTC. Amino acids: CASSQGRGDEQYF.

The table lists this clone with a count of one. The genes are TRBV28 and TRBJ2-5; 9 nucleotides align to TRBD2. CDR1 MDHEN and CDR2 SYDVKM come from the germline V gene. The CDR3 totals 15 residues. Trimming took 5 bases from V and 5 from J; bases not matched to a gene: 9. CDR3 region: CASSLRRGGRETQYF. CDR3 nucleotides: TGTGCCAGCAGTCTGAGGCGGGGGGGCAGGGAGACCCAGTACTTC.

This clone appeared a single time. The chain links TRBV6-5 to TRBJ1-2; D unresolved. From germline, CDR1 is MNHEY and CDR2 SVGAGI. V was trimmed by 6 bases and J by 3 bases, leaving 8 bases between them. There are 12 residues in the CDR3. CDR3 nucleotide sequence: TGTGCCAGCAGGGCCAATGACTATGGCTACACCTTC. Protein sequence: CASRANDYGYTF.